This record concerns one T cell receptor beta chain sequence. The entry originates in a study of regulatory T cells in long-lasting Graves disease. Relying on iRepertoire HTBI primers and Arm-PCR of CDR3 regions, the team built TCR beta libraries. MiXCR was run by TCRdb on the multiplex PCR reads, yielding one entry per CDR3 protein. The table lists roughly 420,000 distinct CDR3 sequences, over 15% of them singletons, with about a quarter in the top ten. This sample's time point: newly diagnosed GD, antithyroid drugs for less than 3 months. The authors made the TCR library using RNA they extracted from PBMCs. Trimming at V came to 4 bases and at J to 2 bases, leaving 8 bases not matched to a gene. Germline V gene lookup returns CDR1 SGHRS and CDR2 YFSETQ. This CDR3 is built from 15 residues. These data were also filed under a second study, of T cells in Graves' hyperthyroidism and ophthalmopathy.

The receptor's source is a woman aged 18 to 35 with Graves disease. V gene TRBV5-1 combines with J gene TRBJ2-5; 7 positions match TRBD2. This sample comprised peripheral blood mononuclear cells (PBMCs), obtained at new diagnosis, from a patient treated with antithyroid drugs. The CDR3 DNA reads TGCGCCAGCAGCGCGGGGGATACCCTACAAGAGACCCAGTACTTC. Its protein is CASSAGDTLQETQYF.